This T cell receptor (beta chain) derives from a study of T cell responses to AZD1222 COVID-19 vaccine. The study, taken as a whole, reports: The donors showed a predominance of white British ancestry and of females, with possible underestimation of clonal diversity. Spike was spanned by vaccine-associated CD4 TCRs, with dominance at 160-218 and 743-854.

Generated by immunoSEQ multiplex PCR, the TCRdb table keeps only in-frame clones and is missing some. The sample holds roughly 71,000 clones, less than 85% seen once. Trimming took off 0 bases at V and 5 bases at J, with 16 bases between the two ends. Germline V gene lookup returns CDR1 LGHDT and CDR2 YNNKEL (reference sequence). This CDR3 comprises 16 residues. In the case of this clone: Its antigen remains unknown.

The sequence came from an adult in good health. Sequenced here: peripheral blood, sampled on day 0 of AZD1222 vaccination. The chain carries TRBV3-1 (or the pseudogene TRBV3-2) and TRBJ2-5; D perhaps matches TRBD2 (6 bases). The CDR3 nucleotides are TGTGCCAGCAGCCAAGATCTACGGGGGTCTGAGGAGACCCAGTACTTC. It specifies CASSQDLRGSEETQYF.